One and the same sample provided the 11 T cell receptor beta chains below, sequenced in a study of CD8+ T cells in alopecia areata. Isolated RNA was reverse transcribed into cDNA used as the sequencing template. Sequenced by immunoSEQ multiplex PCR; TCRdb stores in-frame clones only, minus some. Of over 200,000 clones listed, about 64% are singletons. Treatment specified: oral pan-JAK inhibitor, 5-10 mg twice daily. Source: CD4+ T cells sorted from blood, taken at week 4, from a patient treated with tofacitinib. The source of these receptors is a human donor with alopecia areata.

There are a few counts of this clone. V is TRBV7-9 and J is TRBJ2-5, with 9 bases that match TRBD1. Trimming at V came to 3 bases and at J to 2 bases, leaving 1 base not matched to a gene. CDR3 length equals 14 residues. Germline V gives CDR1 SEHNR, CDR2 FQNEAQ (reference sequence). CDR3 nucleotide sequence: TGTGCCAGCAGCTTTGGACAGGGGCAAGAGACCCAGTACTTC. It is translated as CASSFGQGQETQYF.

The rearrangement uses TRBV5-1 and TRBJ1-5; D perhaps matches TRBD1 (6 bases). Per germline, CDR1 SGHRS and CDR2 YFSETQ. V was clipped by 5 bases and J by 0 bases, with 12 bases between them. This CDR3 contains 15 residues. The CDR3 loop reads CASRLDSYSNQPQHF. CDR3 DNA: TGCGCCAGCAGGCTGGACAGTTATAGCAATCAGCCCCAGCATTTT.

Only a few counts were recorded for this clone. This rearrangement joins TRBV7-3 to TRBJ2-7; D gene uncertain. The V gene lost 1 base and the J gene lost 6 bases, with 10 bases spanning the gap. The CDR3 sequence is 13 residues long. The germline CDR1 and CDR2 sequences are SGHTA and FQGTGA. The chain's CDR3 is CASSLSSFSEQYF. CDR3 sequence (DNA): TGTGCCAGCAGCTTAAGTAGTTTCTCCGAGCAGTACTTC.

This clone was seen a handful of times. This chain connects TRBV30 to TRBJ1-4; weak D call: TRBD1 (5 bases). This CDR3 region has 16 residues. From germline, CDR1 is GTSNPN and CDR2 SVGIG (reference sequence). Trimming shortened V by 2 bases and J by 10 bases, and 23 bases separated the two germline ends. In nucleotides, the CDR3 is TGTGCCTGGAGTTCCAGGTTGGGGACCGGGGACGGAAAACTGTTTTTT. It is translated as CAWSSRLGTGDGKLFF.

The chain combines TRBV4-2 with TRBJ1-2, with a weak D call TRBD1 (6 bases). Germline CDR1 LGHNA, CDR2 YNFKEQ. The CDR3 extends over 14 amino acids. Trimming left V 0 bases short and J 5 bases short, with 10 bases between. In nucleotides, the CDR3 is TGTGCCAGCAGCCAAGATAAAGGACAGTATGGCTACACCTTC. Its protein product is CASSQDKGQYGYTF.

The chain joins TRBV15 to TRBJ1-5; D is undetermined. The CDR3 length is 16 residues. The V end was cut by 1 base, the J end by 2 bases, with 12 bases between. From germline, CDR1 is LNHNV and CDR2 YYDKDF (reference sequence). The CDR3 region is CATSRVLTRGNQPQHF. The CDR3, as DNA: TGTGCCACCAGCAGAGTATTGACAAGGGGCAATCAGCCCCAGCATTTT.

This chain connects TRBV5-6 to TRBJ1-1; maybe TRBD1 (5 bases). Trimming cost V 0 bases and J 1 base, with 10 bases left between them. Germline CDR1 and CDR2: SGHDT and YYEEEE. CDR3 length: 15 residues. DNA for the CDR3: TGTGCCAGCAGCTTGGAGGGACTCCCGAACACTGAAGCTTTCTTT. Protein sequence: CASSLEGLPNTEAFF.

This chain uses TRBV30 with TRBJ2-2; no definite D call. The germline V gene encodes CDR1 GTSNPN and CDR2 SVGIG (reference sequence). The CDR3 is made up of 15 amino acids. V was pared by 0 bases and J by 0 bases, with 8 bases between. The DNA of the CDR3 is TGTGCCTGGAGTGTACTCAACGCGAACACCGGGGAGCTGTTTTTT. Protein sequence: CAWSVLNANTGELFF.

This clone turned up a few times. The chain recombines TRBV27 with TRBJ1-6; no clear D gene. V shed 4 bases and J shed 1 base, with 5 bases lying between them. CDR1 is MNHEY and CDR2 is SMNVEV in the germline V gene (reference sequence). The CDR3 is made up of 14 amino acids. CDR3 protein: CASSSGSYNSPLHF. The DNA for the CDR3 is TGTGCCAGCAGTTCGGGATCCTATAATTCACCCCTCCACTTT.

V gene TRBV9 combines with J gene TRBJ1-2; 8 nucleotides match TRBD1. J lost 4 bases, V lost 3 bases, and 8 bases had no gene match. The CDR3 length is 15 residues. The germline V gene has CDR1 SGDLS and CDR2 YYNGEE. The CDR3 DNA is TGTGCCAGCAGCGCATACCGACAGGGGCCCTATGGCTACACCTTC. Amino acid sequence: CASSAYRQGPYGYTF.

This rearrangement joins TRBV11-3 to TRBJ2-5; no clear D. Trimming shortened V by 5 bases and J by 4 bases, and 11 bases separated the two germline ends. This CDR3 comprises 13 residues. The germline V gene has CDR1 SGHNT and CDR2 YENEEA. CDR3 protein: CASSPRRRETQYF. The DNA for the CDR3 is TGTGCCAGCAGCCCAAGGCGGAGAGAGACCCAGTACTTC. The complete variable domain, with remaining parts taken from reference TRBV11-3 and TRBJ2-5, reads EAGVVQSPRYKIIEKKQPVAFWCNPISGHNTLYWYLQNLGQGPELLIRYENEEAVDDSQLPKDRFSAERLKGVDSTLKIQPAELGDSAVYLCASSPRRRETQYFGPGTRLLVL.